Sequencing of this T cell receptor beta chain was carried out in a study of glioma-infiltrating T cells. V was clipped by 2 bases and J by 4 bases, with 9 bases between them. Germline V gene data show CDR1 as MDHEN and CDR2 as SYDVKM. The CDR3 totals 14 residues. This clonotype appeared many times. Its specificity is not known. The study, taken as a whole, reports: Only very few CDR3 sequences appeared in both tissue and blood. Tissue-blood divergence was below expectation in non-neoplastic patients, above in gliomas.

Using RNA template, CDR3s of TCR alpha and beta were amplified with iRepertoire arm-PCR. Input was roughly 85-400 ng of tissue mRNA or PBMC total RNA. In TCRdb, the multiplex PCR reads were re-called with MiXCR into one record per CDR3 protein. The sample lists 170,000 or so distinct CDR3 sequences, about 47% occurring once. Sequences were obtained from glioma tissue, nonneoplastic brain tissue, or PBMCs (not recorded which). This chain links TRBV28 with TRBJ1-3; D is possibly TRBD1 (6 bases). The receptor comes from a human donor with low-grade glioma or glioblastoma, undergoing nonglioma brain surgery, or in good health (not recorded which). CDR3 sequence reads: CASSLQGIGNTIYF. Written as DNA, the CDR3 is TGTGCCAGCAGTTTACAGGGGATCGGAAACACCATATATTTT.